This section outlines one TCR beta chain sequence together with its context. The data belong to a study of blood T cell repertoires in COVID-19. Profiled with immunoSEQ multiplex PCR; TCRdb holds only in-frame clones, not every one. The sample gives about 220,000 clones, around 82% of which show up once; around 3% is in the top ten. V was clipped by 7 bases and J by 4 bases, with 14 bases between them. CDR3 length: 13 amino acids. Per the germline V gene, CDR1 is MNHEY and CDR2 is SVGAGI. This rearrangement joins TRBV6-5 to TRBJ2-7; the D is unclear. This clonotype was obtained from a woman in her twenties or thirties who had recovered from COVID-19. Sequencing used peripheral blood. The CDR3 is CASTWSAEYEQYF. The CDR3 DNA follows: TGTGCCAGCACCTGGTCTGCAGAATACGAGCAGTACTTC.